The clone carrying this T cell receptor beta chain was observed many times. This specimen comes from a study of spatial heterogeneity in lung cancer. Trimming cost V 5 bases and J 1 base, with 14 bases left between them. This CDR3 region has 14 residues. Germline values: CDR1 DFQATT, CDR2 SNEGSKA (reference sequence). TCRdb itself ran the 5' RACE reads through MiXCR, one entry per CDR3 protein. The sample holds around 120,000 distinct CDR3 sequences, 9% to 15% seen once. Time point defined: blood at routine non-recurrence follow-up after resection. Frozen PBMC, nontumor lung or tumor provided whole RNA, which was sequenced unsorted.

The source is a male donor with early-stage non-small cell lung cancer. The chain has TRBV20-1 and TRBJ1-1; TRBD1 might be the D (5 bases). This sample comprised PBMCs, obtained at follow-up. CDR3 coding DNA: TGCAGTGCTCCCAATACAGGAAAGAACACTGAAGCTTTCTTT. Amino acid sequence: CSAPNTGKNTEAFF.